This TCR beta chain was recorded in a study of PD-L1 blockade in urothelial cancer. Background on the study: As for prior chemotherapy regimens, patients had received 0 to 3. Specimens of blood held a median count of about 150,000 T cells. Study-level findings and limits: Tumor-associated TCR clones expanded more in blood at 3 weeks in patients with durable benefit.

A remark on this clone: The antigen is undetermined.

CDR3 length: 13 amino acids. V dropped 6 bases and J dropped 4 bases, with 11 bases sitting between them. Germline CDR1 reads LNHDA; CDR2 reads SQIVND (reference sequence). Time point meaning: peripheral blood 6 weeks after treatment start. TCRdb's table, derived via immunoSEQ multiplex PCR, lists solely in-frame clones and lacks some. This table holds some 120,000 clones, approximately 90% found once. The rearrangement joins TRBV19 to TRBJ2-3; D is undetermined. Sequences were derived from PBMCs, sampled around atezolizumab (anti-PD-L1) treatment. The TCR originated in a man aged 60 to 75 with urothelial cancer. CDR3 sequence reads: CASSPDRADTQYF. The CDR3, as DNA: TGTGCCAGTAGCCCAGACCGGGCAGATACGCAGTATTTT. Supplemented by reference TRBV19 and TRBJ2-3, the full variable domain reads DGGITQSPKYLFRKEGQNVTLSCEQNLNHDAMYWYRQDPGQGLRLIYYSQIVNDFQKGDIAEGYSVSREKKESFPLTVTSAQKNPTAFYLCASSPDRADTQYFGPGTRLTVL.